The 22 T cell receptor beta chains given below trace back to one sample, sequenced in a study of blood T cell repertoires in COVID-19. Method: immunoSEQ multiplex PCR; TCRdb's copy keeps in-frame clones and lacks some. This table has about 160,000 clones, approximately 87% appearing once. What was sequenced was PBMCs or T cells enriched from blood (not recorded which). The receptors were sampled from a woman aged 45-59 years who had recovered from COVID-19.

The genes are TRBV19 and TRBJ2-1, with D possibly matching TRBD1 (8 bases). The germline V and J ends were trimmed by 5 bases and 6 bases, with 11 bases remaining between them. Germline V gene sequence: CDR1 LNHDA, CDR2 SQIVND (reference sequence). This CDR3 spans 13 amino acids. The CDR3 is CASSYRGGNEQFF. In nucleotides, the CDR3 is TGTGCCAGTAGTTACAGGGGGGGCAATGAGCAGTTCTTC. The full variable domain, completed using reference TRBV19 and TRBJ2-1, is DGGITQSPKYLFRKEGQNVTLSCEQNLNHDAMYWYRQDPGQGLRLIYYSQIVNDFQKGDIAEGYSVSREKKESFPLTVTSAQKNPTAFYLCASSYRGGNEQFFGPGTRLTVL.

The chain uses TRBV6-5 and TRBJ2-2; 7 bases match TRBD2. The CDR3 spans 14 residues. The V segment lost 5 bases and the J segment 4 bases; nucleotides outside the gene matches: 4. The germline V gene has CDR1 MNHEY and CDR2 SVGAGI. Here the CDR3 DNA reads TGTGCCAGCAGTCCCGGGACTATCACCGGGGAGCTGTTTTTT. Translating gives CASSPGTITGELFF.

This clone appeared a single time. The chain couples TRBV7-9 to TRBJ1-1; a weak D match, TRBD1 (5 bases). V dropped 3 bases and J dropped 8 bases, with 13 bases sitting between them. The CDR3 spans 13 residues. Germline V gene sequence: CDR1 SEHNR, CDR2 FQNEAQ (reference sequence). The chain's CDR3 is CASSFDPQGEAFF. The DNA for the CDR3 is TGTGCCAGCAGCTTTGACCCCCAGGGCGAAGCTTTCTTT.

The J gene is TRBJ1-2, the V gene TRBV16, with a tentative D call TRBD1 (6 bases). CDR3 length equals 13 residues. Trimming shortened V by 4 bases and J by 3 bases, and 9 bases separated the two germline ends. Germline loops: CDR1 KGHSY, CDR2 FQNENV. Written as DNA, the CDR3 is TGTGCCAGCAGCCCAGCAGGGGACTATGGCTACACCTTC. Translated: CASSPAGDYGYTF. Full variable domain (rest looked up from reference TRBV16 and TRBJ1-2): GEEVAQTPKHLVRGEGQKAKLYCAPIKGHSYVFWYQQVLKNEFKFLISFQNENVFDETGMPKERFSAKCLPNSPCSLEIQATKLEDSAVYFCASSPAGDYGYTFGSGTRLTVV.

The V and J genes are TRBV19 and TRBJ2-1; 12 bases fit TRBD2. The germline CDR1 and CDR2 sequences are LNHDA and SQIVND (reference sequence). Trimming cost V 2 bases and J 5 bases; bases outside gene matches: 10. This CDR3 has 18 amino acids. CDR3 region: CASSISTLAGGHDNEQFF. The CDR3 DNA sequence: TGTGCCAGTAGTATAAGCACGCTAGCGGGGGGGCATGACAATGAGCAGTTCTTC.

The chain couples TRBV5-4 to TRBJ2-2; D perhaps matches TRBD2 (6 bases). The V end was cut by 0 bases, the J end by 3 bases, with 9 bases between. The CDR3 consists of 15 residues. Germline V CDR1 and CDR2: SGHNT, YYREEE (reference sequence). This CDR3 reads CASSLGGVYTGELFF. Here the CDR3 DNA reads TGTGCCAGCAGCTTGGGCGGGGTTTACACCGGGGAGCTGTTTTTT.

This chain connects TRBV12-5 to TRBJ1-1; a weak D match, TRBD1 (5 bases). CDR1 is LGHNT, CDR2 FRNRAP, per germline. The V end lost 0 bases, the J end lost 6 bases, and 11 bases lay between the germline ends. The CDR3 spans 14 residues. Here the CDR3 reads CASGLVTGVPEAFF. CDR3 DNA sequence: TGTGCTAGTGGTTTGGTAACGGGGGTCCCTGAAGCTTTCTTT.

The chain employs TRBV25-1 and TRBJ1-2, with 9 nucleotides matching TRBD1. The CDR3 extends over 17 amino acids. Germline assignment: CDR1 MGHDK and CDR2 SYGVNS. With V trimmed by 1 base and J by 6 bases, 12 bases remained unmatched. Here the CDR3 reads CASSESSRRTGVNGYTF. The CDR3 region has the DNA TGTGCCAGCAGTGAATCATCCCGTCGGACAGGGGTGAATGGCTACACCTTC.

DNA for the CDR3: TGTGCCAGTAGTTTTGACAGAAGCACAGATACGCAGTATTTT. It codes for CASSFDRSTDTQYF. This rearrangement joins TRBV19 to TRBJ2-3, with a possible D match to TRBD1 (5 bases). The CDR3 is 14 amino acids. The V gene's germline CDR1 is LNHDA and CDR2 SQIVND (reference sequence). Deletions cut 5 bases from V and 0 bases from J, with 9 bases between. Full variable domain (rest looked up from reference TRBV19 and TRBJ2-3): DGGITQSPKYLFRKEGQNVTLSCEQNLNHDAMYWYRQDPGQGLRLIYYSQIVNDFQKGDIAEGYSVSREKKESFPLTVTSAQKNPTAFYLCASSFDRSTDTQYFGPGTRLTVL.

The V call is TRBV15, the J call TRBJ2-5; the match to TRBD2 covers 9 bases. Germline CDR1 is LNHNV and CDR2 is YYDKDF (reference sequence). The V and J ends lost 1 base and 4 bases, in that order; junction bases with no gene match: 10. The CDR3 consists of 17 residues. This CDR3 is CATSRGVAGAPRETQYF. DNA of the CDR3: TGTGCCACCAGCAGAGGCGTAGCGGGGGCCCCCCGAGAGACCCAGTACTTC.

The chain links TRBV27 to TRBJ2-7, with TRBD1 matching 8 bases. The CDR3 has 14 amino acids. V was clipped by 2 bases and J by 1 base; unmatched bases: 1. The germline CDR1 and CDR2 sequences are MNHEY and SMNVEV (reference sequence). CDR3 sequence (DNA): TGTGCCAGCAGTTTAACAGGGGGGTCCTACGAGCAGTACTTC. Its protein product is CASSLTGGSYEQYF.

The chain is built from TRBV27 and TRBJ1-4; 8 nucleotides line up with TRBD1. Germline V CDR1 and CDR2: MNHEY, SMNVEV (reference sequence). This CDR3 has 14 residues. The ends lost 6 bases at V and 8 bases at J; junction bases unmatched: 8. The CDR3: CASRGTGRGEKLFF. As DNA, the CDR3 is TGTGCCAGCAGGGGGACAGGAAGAGGAGAAAAACTGTTTTTT.

The V call is TRBV7-9, the J call TRBJ1-4; 8 bases map to TRBD1. CDR3 length: 16 residues. The V gene end was trimmed by 3 bases and the J gene end by 2 bases; junction bases not matched to a gene: 5. Germline CDR1 is SEHNR and CDR2 is FQNEAQ (reference sequence). CDR3 nucleotide sequence: TGTGCCAGCAGCTTGGGTGACAGGGGCACTAATGAAAAACTGTTTTTT. Amino acid sequence: CASSLGDRGTNEKLFF.

This clone was seen a handful of times. The chain recombines TRBV7-2 with TRBJ1-5, with D perhaps TRBD1 (5 bases). The ends were cut back, 1 base at V and 6 bases at J, with 7 bases in the middle. The CDR3 runs to 13 residues. Germline CDR1 SGHTA, CDR2 FQGNSA. CDR3 sequence reads: CASSLGGFQPQHF. The CDR3 DNA follows: TGTGCCAGCAGCTTAGGGGGCTTTCAGCCCCAGCATTTT.

This clone was recorded only once. The chain recombines TRBV19 with TRBJ1-4; D not resolved. Trimming shortened V by 3 bases and J by 4 bases, and 9 bases separated the two germline ends. Germline V CDR1 and CDR2: LNHDA, SQIVND (reference sequence). This CDR3 has 14 amino acids. CDR3: CASSIRVRNEKLFF. The CDR3 region has the DNA TGTGCCAGTAGTATCCGGGTGCGTAATGAAAAACTGTTTTTT.

The V call is TRBV4-3, the J call TRBJ2-7, with 7 bases lining up with TRBD2. CDR3 length equals 16 residues. Germline V CDR1 and CDR2: LGHNA, YSLEER. After removal of 0 bases from V and 2 bases from J, the junction contained 7 bases not matched to a gene. The CDR3 bases are TGCGCCAGCAGCCAAGATCTGCGGGGGAGAACCTACGAGCAGTACTTC. Translated, it gives CASSQDLRGRTYEQYF.

The chain is built from TRBV15 and TRBJ2-3; D may be TRBD1 (6 bases). This CDR3 has 16 amino acids. V was cut by 4 bases and J by 2 bases, with 16 bases left in between. Per germline, CDR1 LNHNV and CDR2 YYDKDF (reference sequence). The CDR3 sequence is CATSTQRRDTTDTQYF. DNA for the CDR3: TGTGCCACCAGCACCCAACGTAGGGACACCACAGATACGCAGTATTTT.

The rearrangement joins TRBV25-1 to TRBJ1-2, with D uncertain. The V end was cut by 1 base, the J end by 8 bases, with 17 bases between. Germline CDR1 reads MGHDK; CDR2 reads SYGVNS. The CDR3 has 15 residues. The CDR3 DNA reads as TGTGCCAGCAGTGAATTTGGAGATCGACTAGGGGGCTACACCTTC. Amino acid sequence: CASSEFGDRLGGYTF.

V gene TRBV11-2 combines with J gene TRBJ2-3, with a weak D call TRBD2 (6 bases). Trimming took off 0 bases at V and 9 bases at J, with 13 bases between the two ends. Germline values: CDR1 SGHAT, CDR2 FQNNGV. The CDR3 length is 14 residues. CDR3 residues: CASSLERLAITQYF. DNA of the CDR3: TGTGCCAGCAGCTTAGAGCGGCTAGCGATAACGCAGTATTTT.

V usage is TRBV5-4 and J usage is TRBJ2-7; 11 positions agree with TRBD1. Germline-derived CDR1 and CDR2 are SGHNT and YYREEE (reference sequence). V shed 1 base and J 3 bases; nucleotides not matched to a gene: 3. The length of the CDR3 is 15 residues. CDR3 sequence (DNA): TGTGCCAGCAGCTTGTCGGGACAGGGGGACTACGAGCAGTACTTC. It encodes CASSLSGQGDYEQYF.

The chain couples TRBV2 to TRBJ2-3; possible D gene TRBD2, 5 bases. V was clipped by 7 bases and J by 8 bases, with 13 bases between them. In germline, CDR1 is SNHLY, CDR2 FYNNEI. This CDR3 spans 12 amino acids. CDR3 in DNA: TGTGCCAGCAACAGCTTTGAGGGTACGCAGTATTTT. It specifies CASNSFEGTQYF. The variable domain in full, with the rest retrieved from reference TRBV2 and TRBJ2-3, is EPEVTQTPSHQVTQMGQEVILRCVPISNHLYFYWYRQILGQKVEFLVSFYNNEISEKSEIFDDQFSVERPDGSNFTLKIRSTKLEDSAMYFCASNSFEGTQYFGPGTRLTVL.

The chain combines TRBV20-1 with TRBJ2-1, with D unclear. Between the trimmed V and J ends, which lost 3 bases and 8 bases, there was a span of 14 bases. CDR3 size: 13 residues. Germline-derived CDR1 and CDR2 are DFQATT and SNEGSKA (reference sequence). DNA of the CDR3: TGCAGTGCTAGTGCTCTAGTCAGCGATGAGCAGTTCTTC. Protein product: CSASALVSDEQFF.